The 3 T cell receptor beta chains reported below all come from one sample, sequenced in a study of CD8 T cells in ankylosing spondylitis. TCRdb independently ran MiXCR on the 5' RACE reads; one entry per CDR3 protein. The data hold roughly 160,000 distinct CDR3 sequences, with around a tenth observed a single time. The sample was blood, either unsorted or a sorted T cell fraction (not recorded which). The receptors originated from a female donor with ankylosing spondylitis or in good health (not recorded which).

The gene calls are TRBV29-1 and TRBJ2-1; D unclear. CDR1 SQVTM and CDR2 ANQGSEA come from the germline V gene. V was cut by 6 bases and J by 0 bases, with 3 bases left in between. The CDR3 has 11 residues. CDR3 coding DNA: TGCAGCGTGCGCTCCTACAATGAGCAGTTCTTC. Translating gives CSVRSYNEQFF.

V usage is TRBV7-2 and J usage is TRBJ2-1; 7 bases map to TRBD2. In germline, CDR1 is SGHTA, CDR2 FQGNSA. The CDR3 extends over 12 amino acids. Germline trimming cut 1 base from V and 13 bases from J; bases unmatched to any gene: 4. The CDR3 region is CASSLEGLPQFF. As DNA, the CDR3 is TGTGCCAGCAGCTTAGAGGGACTACCCCAGTTCTTC.

This clonotype occurred a few times. This chain uses TRBV6-1 with TRBJ2-1, with 8 bases fitting TRBD1. Germline CDR1 and CDR2: MNHNS and SASEGT. The length of the CDR3 is 15 residues. V lost 1 base to trimming and J lost 1 base; unmatched junction nucleotides: 0. The CDR3 nucleotides read TGTGCCAGCAGTGAAGGACAGGGGTCCTACAATGAGCAGTTCTTC. Residues: CASSEGQGSYNEQFF.